These 19 T cell receptor beta chains were sequenced from one sample in a study of blood T cell repertoires in COVID-19. Repertoires were generated with immunoSEQ multiplex PCR, while TCRdb's copy carries only in-frame clones and drops some. The top ten hold 10% to 13% of the sample, which has about 200,000 clones, roughly 86% seen once. Sequencing input: peripheral blood. The receptors stem from a woman aged 45-60 years with COVID-19, enrolled during active disease.

DNA for the CDR3: TGTGCCAGCAGCCCGGGGACAGCGAGCAACTATGGCTACACCTTC. Protein sequence: CASSPGTASNYGYTF. The V gene is TRBV5-6, the J gene TRBJ1-2, with TRBD1 matching over 7 bases. Germline lookup yields CDR1 SGHDT and CDR2 YYEEEE. V lost 4 bases and J lost 2; bases outside the gene matches: 8. The CDR3 contains 15 residues.

The chain couples TRBV28 to TRBJ2-1; TRBD2 might be the D (6 bases). Deletions cut 0 bases from V and 0 bases from J, with 18 bases between. Germline CDR1 MDHEN, CDR2 SYDVKM. The CDR3 covers 19 residues. CDR3 protein: CASSLWPVRGLSSYNEQFF. As DNA, the CDR3 is TGTGCCAGCAGTTTATGGCCGGTCCGGGGACTTAGCTCCTACAATGAGCAGTTCTTC. Drawing the rest from reference TRBV28 and TRBJ2-1, the complete variable domain is DVKVTQSSRYLVKRTGEKVFLECVQDMDHENMFWYRQDPGLGLRLIYFSYDVKMKEKGDIPEGYSVSREKKERFSLILESASTNQTSMYLCASSLWPVRGLSSYNEQFFGPGTRLTVL.

This clone was observed a few times. The chain joins TRBV6-4 to TRBJ1-1; D remains unclear. The CDR3 has 10 amino acids. CDR1 is MRHNA and CDR2 is SNTAGT in the germline V gene. V gave up 7 bases and J gave up 12 bases, with 12 bases separating them. The CDR3 region has the DNA TGTGCCAGCATCTGGGCTGGTCCTTTCTTT. Translating gives CASIWAGPFF.

This chain connects TRBV11-3 to TRBJ1-2, with D perhaps TRBD1 (6 bases). Germline CDR1 reads SGHNT; CDR2 reads YENEEA. This CDR3 comprises 16 residues. The ends were cut back, 5 bases at V and 8 bases at J, with 24 bases in the middle. As DNA, the CDR3 is TGTGCCAGCAGCCGTACATTTGGGGGCGGAACTGAGGGCTACACCTTC. This gives the protein CASSRTFGGGTEGYTF.

The chain couples TRBV6-1 to TRBJ2-3; 7 bases align to TRBD1. Germline V gene lookup returns CDR1 MNHNS and CDR2 SASEGT. Losses at the gene ends were 3 bases for V and 0 bases for J; bases not matched to a gene: 6. This CDR3 has 16 amino acids. The CDR3 sequence is CASSDRTGPSTDTQYF. Written as DNA, the CDR3 is TGTGCCAGCAGTGACCGGACAGGACCTAGCACAGATACGCAGTATTTT.

This chain joins TRBV12-5 and TRBJ2-3, with TRBD2 identical over 8 bases. This CDR3 is built from 16 residues. Trimming at V came to 4 bases and at J to 3 bases, leaving 9 bases not matched to a gene. Germline V CDR1 and CDR2: LGHNT, FRNRAP. CDR3 nucleotides: TGTGCTAGTGGTTCCGGTAACGGGGGGGCTACAGATACGCAGTATTTT. This translates into CASGSGNGGATDTQYF. Based on the CDR3 plus reference TRBV12-5 and TRBJ2-3, the full variable domain is DARVTQTPRHKVTEMGQEVTMRCQPILGHNTVFWYRQTMMQGLELLAYFRNRAPLDDSGMPKDRFSAEMPDATLATLKIQPSEPRDSAVYFCASGSGNGGATDTQYFGPGTRLTVL.

This chain connects TRBV7-9 to TRBJ2-1; D not resolved. The V end lost 3 bases, the J end lost 7 bases, and 7 bases lay between the germline ends. Germline CDR1 and CDR2: SEHNR and FQNEAQ (reference sequence). The CDR3 extends over 12 amino acids. The CDR3 coding sequence is TGTGCCAGCAGCTTCTCCCCGAATGAGCAGTTCTTC. Amino acid sequence: CASSFSPNEQFF.

The V gene is TRBV15, the J gene TRBJ2-7; tentatively, D is TRBD1 (5 bases). Germline V gene lookup returns CDR1 LNHNV and CDR2 YYDKDF (reference sequence). The CDR3 extends over 12 amino acids. V was cut by 7 bases and J by 3 bases, with 10 bases left in between. The CDR3, as DNA: TGTGCCACCATGGGGCAGAGCTACGAGCAGTACTTC. It translates to CATMGQSYEQYF.

V usage is TRBV5-1 and J usage is TRBJ2-3; TRBD2 agrees at 11 bases. V was clipped by 0 bases and J by 5 bases; unmatched bases: 11. CDR3 size: 18 residues. Germline V gene sequence: CDR1 SGHRS, CDR2 YFSETQ. The CDR3 loop reads CASSLARLLAGAIDTQYF. In nucleotides, the CDR3 is TGCGCCAGCAGCTTGGCCCGCTTACTAGCGGGGGCAATAGATACGCAGTATTTT.

This clone came up once. This sequence joins TRBV6-5 and TRBJ1-4; TRBD1 matches 7 bases. After removal of 5 bases from V and 3 bases from J, the junction contained 6 bases not matched to a gene. The germline V gene has CDR1 MNHEY and CDR2 SVGAGI. The CDR3 length is 15 residues. In DNA form, the CDR3 reads TGTGCCAGCAGTATAGCCGGGACAGCTAATGAAAAACTGTTTTTT. This codes for CASSIAGTANEKLFF.

The V gene is TRBV9, the J gene TRBJ2-7; 10 bases line up with TRBD1. Germline lookup yields CDR1 SGDLS and CDR2 YYNGEE. The CDR3 covers 17 residues. Trimming took 0 bases from V and 0 from J; bases not matched to a gene: 6. The CDR3 DNA is TGTGCCAGCAGCGTAGCCGGGACAGGGGCTTCCTCCTACGAGCAGTACTTC. This encodes CASSVAGTGASSYEQYF.

V is TRBV5-4 and J is TRBJ2-3, with a tentative D call TRBD2 (5 bases). This CDR3 has 14 residues. V lost 0 bases, J lost 4 bases, and 9 bases lay in between. Germline V CDR1 and CDR2: SGHNT, YYREEE (reference sequence). DNA of the CDR3: TGTGCCAGCAGCTTGGCGTCTAGCCCAGATACGCAGTATTTT. This translates into CASSLASSPDTQYF. The whole variable domain, filled in from reference TRBV5-4 and TRBJ2-3, reads ETGVTQSPTHLIKTRGQQVTLRCSSQSGHNTVSWYQQALGQGPQFIFQYYREEENGRGNFPPRFSGLQFPNYSSELNVNALELDDSALYLCASSLASSPDTQYFGPGTRLTVL.

The chain joins TRBV4-1 to TRBJ2-5, with 9 bases that match TRBD2. The J segment lost 4 bases and the V segment lost 0 bases, leaving 6 bases of the junction unmatched. From germline, CDR1 is MGHRA and CDR2 YSYEKL. The CDR3 totals 16 residues. CDR3 DNA: TGCGCCAGCAGCCAAGAGGGCGGGGGGGTACGAGAGACCCAGTACTTC. It translates to CASSQEGGGVRETQYF.

This rearrangement joins TRBV9 to TRBJ1-2, with 7 bases aligning to TRBD1. Trimming cost V 4 bases and J 8 bases; bases outside gene matches: 8. The CDR3 runs to 13 residues. The germline CDR1 and CDR2 sequences are SGDLS and YYNGEE. CDR3 amino acids: CASSRDSLWGYTF. DNA for the CDR3: TGTGCCAGCAGCCGGGACAGCCTTTGGGGCTACACCTTC.

For the CDR3, the DNA is TGTGCCAGCAGCCGATCTACCCAAGAGACCCAGTACTTC. It codes for CASSRSTQETQYF. V and J are TRBV7-3 and TRBJ2-5; D ambiguous. V lost 5 bases and J 1 base, leaving 8 bases between the germline ends. Germline CDR1 reads SGHTA; CDR2 reads FQGTGA. This CDR3 spans 13 amino acids. Complete variable domain (other parts from reference TRBV7-3 and TRBJ2-5): GAGVSQTPSNKVTEKGKYVELRCDPISGHTALYWYRQSLGQGPEFLIYFQGTGAADDSGLPNDRFFAVRPEGSVSTLKIQRTERGDSAVYLCASSRSTQETQYFGPGTRLLVL.

The chain recombines TRBV4-2 with TRBJ2-7; 7 bases are shared with TRBD2. The V gene's germline CDR1 is LGHNA and CDR2 YNFKEQ. This CDR3 contains 15 residues. Trimming removed 4 bases from V and 1 base from J; junction bases left unmatched: 7. In DNA, the CDR3 is TGTGCCAGCAGCCCCGGGGACTACCTATCCTACGAGCAGTACTTC. It codes for CASSPGDYLSYEQYF.

The chain carries TRBV19 and TRBJ2-2, with unresolved D. Germline-derived CDR1 and CDR2 are LNHDA and SQIVND (reference sequence). This CDR3 is built from 14 residues. V lost 2 bases and J 4 bases, leaving 8 bases between the germline ends. CDR3 sequence (DNA): TGTGCCAGTAGTATATCTATTGGCACCGGGGAGCTGTTTTTT. Translating gives CASSISIGTGELFF.

This clone has only a few counts. J is TRBJ1-4 and V is TRBV27, with TRBD1 identical over 8 bases. V lost 6 bases, J lost 8 bases, and 20 bases stayed unmatched. This CDR3 is built from 18 residues. Germline lookup yields CDR1 MNHEY and CDR2 SMNVEV (reference sequence). CDR3 in amino acids: CASRHTGQGQRVNEKLFF. CDR3 DNA: TGTGCCAGCAGACACACTGGACAGGGTCAGAGGGTTAACGAAAAACTGTTTTTT. Drawing the rest from reference TRBV27 and TRBJ1-4, the complete variable domain is EAQVTQNPRYLITVTGKKLTVTCSQNMNHEYMSWYRQDPGLGLRQIYYSMNVEVTDKGDVPEGYKVSRKEKRNFPLILESPSPNQTSLYFCASRHTGQGQRVNEKLFFGSGTQLSVL.

This rearrangement joins TRBV6-5 to TRBJ2-5; TRBD1 is a possible D gene (6 bases). This CDR3 has 14 residues. V lost 2 bases, J lost 4 bases, and 11 bases lay in between. Germline-derived CDR1 and CDR2 are MNHEY and SVGAGI. Here the CDR3 DNA reads TGTGCCAGCAGTTACGGGCAGGGGAGAGAGACCCAGTACTTC. Its protein is CASSYGQGRETQYF.